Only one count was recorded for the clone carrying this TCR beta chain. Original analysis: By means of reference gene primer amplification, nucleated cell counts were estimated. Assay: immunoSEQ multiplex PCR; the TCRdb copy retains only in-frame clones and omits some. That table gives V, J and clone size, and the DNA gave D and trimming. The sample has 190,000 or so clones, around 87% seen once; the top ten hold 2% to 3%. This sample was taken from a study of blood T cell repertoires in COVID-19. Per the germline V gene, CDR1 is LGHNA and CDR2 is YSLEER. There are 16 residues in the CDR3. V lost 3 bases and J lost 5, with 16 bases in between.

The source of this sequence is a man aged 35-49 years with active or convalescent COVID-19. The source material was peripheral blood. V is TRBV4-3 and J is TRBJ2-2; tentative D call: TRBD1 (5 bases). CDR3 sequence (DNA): TGCGCCAGCAGCCAGCTGTTCCAAGGGGTAACCGGGGAGCTGTTTTTT. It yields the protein CASSQLFQGVTGELFF.